This TCR beta chain was recovered during a study of cytomegalovirus exposure and HLA in healthy donors. On this clone itself: No antigen is known for it.

V lost 4 bases, J lost 3 bases, and 5 bases stayed unmatched. Per germline, CDR1 GTSNPN and CDR2 SVGIG (reference sequence). The CDR3 runs 13 residues. The study, taken as a whole, reports: Altogether, 160 or so TCR beta chains were recorded as cytomegalovirus-associated.

Vbeta (60) and Jbeta (13) primers were used in the PCR. Assay used: immunoSEQ multiplex PCR; TCRdb lists only in-frame clones, some missing. The sample holds more than 150,000 clones, around 78% seen once. This receptor was obtained from a man aged 35 to 55 in good health and CMV-seronegative. The material sequenced was PBMCs. The chain uses TRBV30 and TRBJ1-1, with TRBD1 matching 7 bases. The chain's CDR3 is CAWNGRGDTEAFF. CDR3 in DNA: TGTGCCTGGAACGGCAGGGGGGACACTGAAGCTTTCTTT.